Shown below are 10 T cell receptor beta chains from a single sample sequenced in a study of blood T cell repertoires in COVID-19. The repertoire was sequenced with immunoSEQ multiplex PCR; TCRdb's copy has only in-frame clones and lacks some. This table has about 44,000 clones, approximately 80% appearing once. Sequencing used peripheral blood. These receptors were obtained from a man older than 75 with acute or convalescent COVID-19.

The rearrangement links TRBV28 to TRBJ1-4; perhaps TRBD1 as D (5 bases). CDR3 length: 16 residues. Germline V gives CDR1 MDHEN, CDR2 SYDVKM. The ends were cut back, 4 bases at V and 4 bases at J, with 16 bases in the middle. As DNA, the CDR3 is TGTGCCAGCAGTTCGCCAGGACAATCTATTAATGAAAAACTGTTTTTT. This sequence encodes CASSSPGQSINEKLFF.

This clone came up a few times. This chain joins TRBV11-2 and TRBJ2-7; D not resolved. The CDR3 length is 15 residues. Looked up from germline, CDR1 is SGHAT and CDR2 is FQNNGV. V lost 0 bases, J lost 0 bases, and 9 bases lay in between. CDR3 DNA: TGTGCCAGCAGCTTAGAAGCCGATAGCTCCTACGAGCAGTACTTC. Encoded protein: CASSLEADSSYEQYF.

The chain employs TRBV7-9 and TRBJ2-7; D might be TRBD1 (6 bases). CDR1 and CDR2 from the germline V gene are SEHNR and FQNEAQ (reference sequence). The ends were cut back, 1 base at V and 5 bases at J, with 18 bases in the middle. This CDR3 contains 16 residues. The CDR3 loop is CASSLGLPGARDEQYF. CDR3 nucleotides: TGTGCCAGCAGCTTAGGCTTGCCAGGGGCGAGAGACGAGCAGTACTTC.

With respect to this clone: An end of the junction differs from the germline gene, which may be a read error. The chain links TRBV2 to TRBJ2-7, with D unresolved. This CDR3 has 15 residues. The germline V gene encodes CDR1 SNHLY and CDR2 FYNNEI. The DNA of the CDR3 is TGTGCCAGCAGCGAAGGGCCAGGATCCATCTACGAGCAGTACTTC. It is translated as CASSEGPGSIYEQYF.

J is TRBJ1-1 and V is TRBV30; D is unresolved. The length of the CDR3 is 14 residues. V was cut by 3 bases and J by 4 bases, with 15 bases left in between. Germline V gives CDR1 GTSNPN, CDR2 SVGIG (reference sequence). CDR3 amino acids: CAWRSGRSPTEAFF. CDR3 coding DNA: TGTGCCTGGAGATCAGGCAGATCACCCACTGAAGCTTTCTTT.

This clone has only a few counts. The chain is built from TRBV29-1 and TRBJ2-6; D might be TRBD1 (6 bases). This CDR3 has 16 residues. Germline V gives CDR1 SQVTM, CDR2 ANQGSEA. Deletions cut 2 bases from V and 0 bases from J, with 11 bases between. For the CDR3, the DNA is TGCAGCGTTGAACTAACAGGGATCTCTGGGGCCAACGTCCTGACTTTC. Translating gives CSVELTGISGANVLTF.

The chain has TRBV5-1 and TRBJ2-1; 12 nucleotides line up with TRBD2. With 4 bases clipped from V and 5 bases from J, the junction kept 4 bases outside the gene matches. This CDR3 has 15 amino acids. Per the germline V gene, CDR1 is SGHRS and CDR2 is YFSETQ. As DNA, the CDR3 is TGCGCCAGCAGCCCAGGACTAGCGGGACACAATGAGCAGTTCTTC. Protein sequence: CASSPGLAGHNEQFF.

The chain carries TRBV4-2 and TRBJ2-3, with D unclear. CDR1 and CDR2 from the germline V gene are LGHNA and YNFKEQ. The V and J ends lost 0 bases and 2 bases respectively, with 6 bases between them. This CDR3 contains 14 residues. CDR3 amino acids: CASSQEKLTDTQYF. CDR3 sequence (DNA): TGTGCCAGCAGCCAAGAGAAGCTCACAGATACGCAGTATTTT.

The rearrangement joins TRBV28 to TRBJ1-2; D uncertain. The CDR3 spans 13 residues. CDR1 and CDR2 from the germline V gene are MDHEN and SYDVKM. V was clipped by 2 bases and J by 8 bases, with 12 bases between them. The CDR3 sequence: CASSLPGSGGYTF. The CDR3 DNA follows: TGTGCCAGCAGTTTACCCGGGTCGGGGGGCTACACCTTC.

This chain connects TRBV2 to TRBJ1-4, with 10 bases aligning to TRBD1. The CDR3 contains 13 residues. The V gene's germline CDR1 is SNHLY and CDR2 FYNNEI. Trimming at V came to 6 bases and at J to 7 bases, leaving 2 bases not matched to a gene. The CDR3 reads CASRGQGTEKLFF. CDR3 nucleotides: TGTGCCAGCAGGGGACAGGGGACTGAAAAACTGTTTTTT.